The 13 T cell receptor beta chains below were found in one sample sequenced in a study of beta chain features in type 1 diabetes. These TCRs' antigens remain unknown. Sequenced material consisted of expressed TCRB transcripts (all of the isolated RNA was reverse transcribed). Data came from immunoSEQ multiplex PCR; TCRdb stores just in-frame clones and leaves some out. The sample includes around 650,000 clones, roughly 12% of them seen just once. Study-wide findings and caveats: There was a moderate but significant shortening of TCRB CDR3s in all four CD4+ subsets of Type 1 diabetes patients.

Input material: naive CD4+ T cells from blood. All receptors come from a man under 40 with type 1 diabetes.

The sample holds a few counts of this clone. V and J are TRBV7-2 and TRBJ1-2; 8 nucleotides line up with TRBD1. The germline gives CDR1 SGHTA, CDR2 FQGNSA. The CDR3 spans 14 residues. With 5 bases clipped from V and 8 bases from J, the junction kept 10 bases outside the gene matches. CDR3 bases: TGTGCCAGCAGCCCCGGACAGGGAAGGACGGGCTACACCTTC. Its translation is CASSPGQGRTGYTF.

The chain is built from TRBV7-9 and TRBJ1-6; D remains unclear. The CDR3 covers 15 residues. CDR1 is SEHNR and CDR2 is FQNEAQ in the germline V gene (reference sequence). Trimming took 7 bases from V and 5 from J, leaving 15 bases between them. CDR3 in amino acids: CASTQRFGDNSPLHF. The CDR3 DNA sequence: TGTGCCAGCACCCAACGGTTTGGGGATAATTCACCCCTCCACTTT. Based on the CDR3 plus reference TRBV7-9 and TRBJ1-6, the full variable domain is DTGVSQNPRHKITKRGQNVTFRCDPISEHNRLYWYRQTLGQGPEFLTYFQNEAQLEKSRLLSDRFSAERPKGSFSTLEIQRTEQGDSAMYLCASTQRFGDNSPLHFGNGTRLTVT.

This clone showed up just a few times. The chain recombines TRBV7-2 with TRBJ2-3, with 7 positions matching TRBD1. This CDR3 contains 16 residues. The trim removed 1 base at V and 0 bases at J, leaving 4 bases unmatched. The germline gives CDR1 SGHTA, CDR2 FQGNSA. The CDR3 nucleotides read TGTGCCAGCAGCTTAGGGGCGACAGGGAGCACAGATACGCAGTATTTT. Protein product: CASSLGATGSTDTQYF.

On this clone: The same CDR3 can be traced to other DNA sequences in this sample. The CDR3 loop is CASSAEGTGPSPLHF. As DNA, the CDR3 is TGTGCCAGCAGCGCCGAGGGGACAGGGCCTTCACCCCTCCACTTT. The chain joins TRBV9 to TRBJ1-6, with 9 bases that match TRBD1. Unmatched junction bases numbered 7, after V lost 3 bases and J lost 9 bases. CDR1 is SGDLS, CDR2 YYNGEE, per germline. The CDR3 is 15 residues long.

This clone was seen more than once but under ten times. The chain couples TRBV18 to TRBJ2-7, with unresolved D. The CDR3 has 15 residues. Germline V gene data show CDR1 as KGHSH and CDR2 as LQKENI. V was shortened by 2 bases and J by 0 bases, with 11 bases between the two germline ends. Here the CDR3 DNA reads TGTGCCAGCTCACCAAATCCCGGCTACTCCTACGAGCAGTACTTC. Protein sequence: CASSPNPGYSYEQYF.

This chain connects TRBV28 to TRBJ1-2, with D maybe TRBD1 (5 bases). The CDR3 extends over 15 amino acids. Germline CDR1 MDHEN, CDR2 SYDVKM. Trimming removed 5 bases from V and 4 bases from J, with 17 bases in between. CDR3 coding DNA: TGTGCCAGCAGTCTCTCAGGAACAGGATCCTATGGCTACACCTTC. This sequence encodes CASSLSGTGSYGYTF.

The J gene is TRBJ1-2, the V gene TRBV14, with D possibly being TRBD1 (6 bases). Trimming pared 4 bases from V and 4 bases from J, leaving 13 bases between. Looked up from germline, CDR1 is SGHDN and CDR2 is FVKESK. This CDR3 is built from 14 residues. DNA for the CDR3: TGTGCCAGCAGCCGCAGGACAGCTTTCTATGGCTACACCTTC. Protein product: CASSRRTAFYGYTF.

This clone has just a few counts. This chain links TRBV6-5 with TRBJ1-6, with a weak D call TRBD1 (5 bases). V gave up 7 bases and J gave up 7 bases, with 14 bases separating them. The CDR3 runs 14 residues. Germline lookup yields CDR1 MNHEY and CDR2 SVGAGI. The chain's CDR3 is CASNPGRWNSPLHF. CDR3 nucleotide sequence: TGTGCCAGCAACCCGGGACGGTGGAATTCACCCCTCCACTTT.

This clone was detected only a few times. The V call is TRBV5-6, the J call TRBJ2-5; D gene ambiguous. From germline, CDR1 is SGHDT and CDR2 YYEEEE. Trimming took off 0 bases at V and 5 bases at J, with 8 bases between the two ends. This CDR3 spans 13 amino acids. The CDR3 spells CASSLGIGETQYF. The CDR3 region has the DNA TGTGCCAGCAGCTTGGGGATTGGGGAGACCCAGTACTTC.

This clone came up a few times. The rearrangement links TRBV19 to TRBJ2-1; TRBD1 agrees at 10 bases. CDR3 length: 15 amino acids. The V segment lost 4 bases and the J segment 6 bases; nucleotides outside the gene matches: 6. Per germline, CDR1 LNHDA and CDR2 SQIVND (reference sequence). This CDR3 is CASSTRTGGTNEQFF. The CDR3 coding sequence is TGTGCCAGTAGTACGCGGACAGGGGGAACCAATGAGCAGTTCTTC. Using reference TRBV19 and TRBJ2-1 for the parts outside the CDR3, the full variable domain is DGGITQSPKYLFRKEGQNVTLSCEQNLNHDAMYWYRQDPGQGLRLIYYSQIVNDFQKGDIAEGYSVSREKKESFPLTVTSAQKNPTAFYLCASSTRTGGTNEQFFGPGTRLTVL.

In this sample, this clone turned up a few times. The CDR3: CASSRRLGNTEAFF. The CDR3, as DNA: TGCGCCAGCAGTCGGCGACTTGGGAACACTGAAGCTTTCTTT. The rearrangement uses TRBV5-1 and TRBJ1-1; D call uncertain. The ends were cut back, 5 bases at V and 1 base at J, with 12 bases in the middle. The CDR3 has 14 residues. CDR1 is SGHRS and CDR2 is YFSETQ in the germline V gene. The variable domain in full, completed from reference TRBV5-1 and TRBJ1-1, reads KAGVTQTPRYLIKTRGQQVTLSCSPISGHRSVSWYQQTPGQGLQFLFEYFSETQRNKGNFPGRFSGRQFSNSRSEMNVSTLELGDSALYLCASSRRLGNTEAFFGQGTRLTVV.

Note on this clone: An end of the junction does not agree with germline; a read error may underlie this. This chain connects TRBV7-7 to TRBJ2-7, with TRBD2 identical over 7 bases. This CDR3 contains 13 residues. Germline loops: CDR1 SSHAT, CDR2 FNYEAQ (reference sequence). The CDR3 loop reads CASSLAGGDEQYF. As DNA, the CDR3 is TGTGCTAGCAGCTTAGCGGGCGGGGACGAGCAGTACTTC.

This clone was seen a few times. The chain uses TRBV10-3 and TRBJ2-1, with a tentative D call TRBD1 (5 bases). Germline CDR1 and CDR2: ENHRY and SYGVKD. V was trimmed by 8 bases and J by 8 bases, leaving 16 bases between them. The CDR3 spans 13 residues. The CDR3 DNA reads TGTGCCATCGCAGGGTCCGCCGGCTATGAGCAGTTCTTC. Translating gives CAIAGSAGYEQFF.